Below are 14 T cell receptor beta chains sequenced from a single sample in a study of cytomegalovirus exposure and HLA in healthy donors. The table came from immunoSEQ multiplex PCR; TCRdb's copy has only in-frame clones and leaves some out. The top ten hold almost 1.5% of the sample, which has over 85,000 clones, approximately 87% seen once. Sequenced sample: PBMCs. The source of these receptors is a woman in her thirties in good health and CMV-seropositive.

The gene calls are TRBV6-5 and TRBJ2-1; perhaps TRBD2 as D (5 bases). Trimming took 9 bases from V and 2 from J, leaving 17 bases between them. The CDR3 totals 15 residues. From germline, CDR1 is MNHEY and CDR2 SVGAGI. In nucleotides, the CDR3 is TGTGCCAGTAAAAGCGGACGTCTCCCCTACAATGAGCAGTTCTTC. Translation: CASKSGRLPYNEQFF.

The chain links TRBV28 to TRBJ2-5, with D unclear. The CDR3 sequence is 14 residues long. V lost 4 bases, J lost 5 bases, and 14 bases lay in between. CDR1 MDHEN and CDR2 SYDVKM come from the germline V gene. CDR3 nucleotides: TGTGCCAGCAGTTCTGGCCCGAGGAAGGAGACCCAGTACTTC. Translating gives CASSSGPRKETQYF.

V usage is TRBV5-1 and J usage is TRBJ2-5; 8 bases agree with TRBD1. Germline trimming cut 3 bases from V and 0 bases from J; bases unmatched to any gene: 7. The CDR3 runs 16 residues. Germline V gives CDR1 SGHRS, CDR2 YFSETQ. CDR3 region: CASSSGDRGNQETQYF. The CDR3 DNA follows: TGCGCCAGCAGCTCTGGCGACAGGGGAAACCAAGAGACCCAGTACTTC. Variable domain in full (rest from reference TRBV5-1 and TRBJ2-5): KAGVTQTPRYLIKTRGQQVTLSCSPISGHRSVSWYQQTPGQGLQFLFEYFSETQRNKGNFPGRFSGRQFSNSRSEMNVSTLELGDSALYLCASSSGDRGNQETQYFGPGTRLLVL.

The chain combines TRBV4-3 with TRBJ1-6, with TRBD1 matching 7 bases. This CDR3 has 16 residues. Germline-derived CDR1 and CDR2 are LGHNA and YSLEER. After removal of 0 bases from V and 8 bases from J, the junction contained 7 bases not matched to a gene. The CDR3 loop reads CASSQDARGYYSPLHF. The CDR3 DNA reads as TGCGCCAGCAGCCAAGATGCCAGGGGGTATTATTCACCCCTCCACTTT.

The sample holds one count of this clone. For the CDR3, the DNA is TGTGCCAGCAGCTCGAACCCGGCGGGACTAGAATTCAATGAGCAGTTCTTC. Amino acid sequence: CASSSNPAGLEFNEQFF. The chain uses TRBV7-8 and TRBJ2-1; 8 bases match TRBD2. The V segment lost 4 bases and the J segment 6 bases; nucleotides outside the gene matches: 14. The CDR3 has 17 residues. From germline, CDR1 is SGHVS and CDR2 FQNEAQ.

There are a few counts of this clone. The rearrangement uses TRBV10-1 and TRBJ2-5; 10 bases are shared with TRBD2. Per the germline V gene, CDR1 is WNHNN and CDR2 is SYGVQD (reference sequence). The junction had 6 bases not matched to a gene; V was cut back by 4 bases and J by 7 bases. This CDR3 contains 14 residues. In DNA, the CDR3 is TGCGCCAGCAGTGCTAGCGGGAGTCCGGGGACCCAGTACTTC. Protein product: CASSASGSPGTQYF.

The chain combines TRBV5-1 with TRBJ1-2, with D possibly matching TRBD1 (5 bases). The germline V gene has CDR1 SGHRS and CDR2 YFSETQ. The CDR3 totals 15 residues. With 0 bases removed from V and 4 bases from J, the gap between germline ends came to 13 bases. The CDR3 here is CASSLVGQGGYGYTF. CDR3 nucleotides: TGCGCCAGCAGCTTGGTTGGCCAGGGCGGCTATGGCTACACCTTC.

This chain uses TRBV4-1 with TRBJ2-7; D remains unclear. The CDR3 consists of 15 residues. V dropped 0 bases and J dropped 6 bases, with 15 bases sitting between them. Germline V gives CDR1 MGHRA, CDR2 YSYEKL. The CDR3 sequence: CASSQDSRSPLEQYF. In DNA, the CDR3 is TGCGCCAGCAGCCAAGATTCAAGGAGCCCGCTCGAGCAGTACTTC.

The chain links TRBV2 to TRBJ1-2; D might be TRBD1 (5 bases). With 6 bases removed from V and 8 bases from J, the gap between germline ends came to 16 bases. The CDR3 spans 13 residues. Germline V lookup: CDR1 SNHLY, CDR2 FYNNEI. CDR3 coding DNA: TGTGCCAGCAGCCCGACAGTCGTGGGCGGCTACACCTTC. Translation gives CASSPTVVGGYTF.

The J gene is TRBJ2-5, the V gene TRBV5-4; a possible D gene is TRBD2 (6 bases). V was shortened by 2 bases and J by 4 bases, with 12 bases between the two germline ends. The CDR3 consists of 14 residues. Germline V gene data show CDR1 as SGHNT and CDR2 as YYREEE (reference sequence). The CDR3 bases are TGTGCCAGCAGCTTTACGGGGGTCCGAGAGACCCAGTACTTC. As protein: CASSFTGVRETQYF.

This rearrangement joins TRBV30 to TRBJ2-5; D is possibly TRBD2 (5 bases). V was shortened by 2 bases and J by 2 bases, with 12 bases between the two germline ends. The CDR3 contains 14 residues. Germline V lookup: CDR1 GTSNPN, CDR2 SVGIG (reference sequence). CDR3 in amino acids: CAWSRVARQETQYF. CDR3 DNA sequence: TGTGCCTGGAGTAGAGTAGCGCGTCAAGAGACCCAGTACTTC.

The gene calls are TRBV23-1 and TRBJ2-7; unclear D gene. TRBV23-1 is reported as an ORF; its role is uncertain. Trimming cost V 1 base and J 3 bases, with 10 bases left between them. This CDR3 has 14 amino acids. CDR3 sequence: CASSQLVTSYEQYF. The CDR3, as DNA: TGCGCCAGCAGTCAATTGGTAACCAGCTACGAGCAGTACTTC.

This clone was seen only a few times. CDR3 DNA sequence: TGTGCCAGCAGTGAAGGGGCCGGGGCCAACGTCCTGACTTTC. This sequence encodes CASSEGAGANVLTF. J is TRBJ2-6 and V is TRBV6-4; D is possibly TRBD1 (5 bases). Germline values: CDR1 MRHNA, CDR2 SNTAGT. V was clipped by 3 bases and J by 4 bases, with 7 bases between them. The CDR3 has 14 residues.

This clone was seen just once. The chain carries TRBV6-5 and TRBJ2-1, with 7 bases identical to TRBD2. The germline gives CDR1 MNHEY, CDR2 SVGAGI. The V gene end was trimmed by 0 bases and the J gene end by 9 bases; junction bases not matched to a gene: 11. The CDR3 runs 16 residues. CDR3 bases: TGTGCCAGCAGTTACTCCCCGCTAGCGGCCTACGGTGAGCAGTTCTTC. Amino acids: CASSYSPLAAYGEQFF.